The next 24 T cell receptor beta chains were all read from a single sample in a study of blood T cell repertoires in COVID-19 (dated by TCRdb to 2020 to 2022). Library creation used the immunoSEQ multiplex PCR assay. This immuneACCESS table, as held by TCRdb, lists in-frame sequences with V and J called but not all clones. Of the missing ones, under half trace to an unresolved V gene in checked studies; the others have no known cause. Present in this sample are roughly 230,000 clones, nearly 90% of which were seen just once. Of the sample, about 2% is held by the ten largest clones. The material sequenced was peripheral blood. The receptors stem from a woman aged 55 to 70 with COVID-19, enrolled during active disease.

The V and J genes are TRBV7-2 and TRBJ2-7; D is possibly TRBD1 (5 bases). Trimming pared 4 bases from V and 2 bases from J, leaving 12 bases between. This CDR3 region has 14 residues. Looked up from germline, CDR1 is SGHTA and CDR2 is FQGNSA. The CDR3 protein is CASSSAGLTYEQYF. The CDR3 region has the DNA TGTGCCAGCAGCTCTGCAGGGTTAACCTACGAGCAGTACTTC. Full variable domain (outside the CDR3, taken from reference TRBV7-2 and TRBJ2-7): GAGVSQSPSNKVTEKGKDVELRCDPISGHTALYWYRQSLGQGLEFLIYFQGNSAPDKSGLPSDRFSAERTGGSVSTLTIQRTQQEDSAVYLCASSSAGLTYEQYFGPGTRLTVT.

The chain links TRBV27 to TRBJ2-1; TRBD1 matches 9 bases. With V trimmed by 5 bases and J by 4 bases, 6 bases remained unmatched. This CDR3 is 15 amino acids long. Germline CDR1 is MNHEY and CDR2 is SMNVEV (reference sequence). The CDR3 protein is CASSKGTGLYNEQFF. DNA of the CDR3: TGTGCCAGCAGTAAAGGGACAGGGTTGTACAATGAGCAGTTCTTC.

There are a few counts of this clone. This rearrangement joins TRBV7-2 to TRBJ1-6, with 10 bases matching TRBD1. There are 15 residues in the CDR3. V shed 4 bases, J shed 6 bases, and the junction held 3 bases outside the gene matches. Per the germline V gene, CDR1 is SGHTA and CDR2 is FQGNSA. CDR3 region: CASSSRDRGNSPLHF. Here the CDR3 DNA reads TGTGCCAGCAGCTCTCGGGACAGGGGTAATTCACCCCTCCACTTT. The whole variable domain, remainder taken from reference TRBV7-2 and TRBJ1-6, is GAGVSQSPSNKVTEKGKDVELRCDPISGHTALYWYRQSLGQGLEFLIYFQGNSAPDKSGLPSDRFSAERTGGSVSTLTIQRTQQEDSAVYLCASSSRDRGNSPLHFGNGTRLTVT.

This clone was recorded once. The rearrangement links TRBV4-3 to TRBJ1-4; D might be TRBD1 (5 bases). V shed 0 bases and J shed 0 bases, with 17 bases lying between them. CDR1 is LGHNA, CDR2 YSLEER, per germline. The length of the CDR3 is 19 residues. In nucleotides, the CDR3 is TGCGCCAGCAGCCAAGACCCAGGCCAAACAGGAACAACTAATGAAAAACTGTTTTTT. Amino acids: CASSQDPGQTGTTNEKLFF.

V gene TRBV7-9 combines with J gene TRBJ2-5; 10 bases agree with TRBD2. The length of the CDR3 is 15 residues. Germline lookup yields CDR1 SEHNR and CDR2 FQNEAQ (reference sequence). The ends lost 5 bases at V and 5 bases at J; junction bases unmatched: 8. The CDR3 spells CASSVLAGVRETQYF. As DNA, the CDR3 is TGTGCCAGCAGCGTGCTAGCGGGGGTTCGGGAGACCCAGTACTTC.

V is TRBV27 and J is TRBJ2-7; a possible D gene is TRBD2 (5 bases). Germline V lookup: CDR1 MNHEY, CDR2 SMNVEV (reference sequence). The V end lost 7 bases, the J end lost 2 bases, and 15 bases lay between the germline ends. CDR3 length: 14 residues. CDR3 coding DNA: TGTGCCAGCAATGAGGCGCGGAGGCCCTACGAGCAGTACTTC. Amino acids: CASNEARRPYEQYF.

V and J are TRBV19 and TRBJ1-1; a possible D gene is TRBD1 (5 bases). V was pared by 5 bases and J by 3 bases, with 13 bases between. The germline gives CDR1 LNHDA, CDR2 SQIVND (reference sequence). The CDR3 has 14 residues. Here the CDR3 reads CASSAQPGYTEAFF. DNA for the CDR3: TGTGCCAGTAGTGCGCAGCCAGGGTACACTGAAGCTTTCTTT.

This sequence joins TRBV11-2 and TRBJ1-1; D unresolved. The V and J ends lost 5 bases and 4 bases respectively, with 17 bases between them. Germline CDR1 is SGHAT and CDR2 is FQNNGV. The CDR3 consists of 15 residues. This chain's CDR3 is CASSPQPLTGTEAFF. In DNA, the CDR3 is TGTGCCAGCAGCCCGCAGCCGTTGACGGGCACTGAAGCTTTCTTT.

The V gene is TRBV25-1, the J gene TRBJ2-2; D perhaps matches TRBD2 (5 bases). The CDR3 runs to 12 residues. From germline, CDR1 is MGHDK and CDR2 SYGVNS. Trimming shortened V by 3 bases and J by 6 bases, and 5 bases separated the two germline ends. This CDR3 reads CASSEEAGELFF. As DNA, the CDR3 is TGTGCCAGCAGTGAGGAGGCCGGGGAGCTGTTTTTT.

The DNA for the CDR3 is TGCGCCAGCAGCTCGAGGACTAGTCAAGGCTACAATGAGCAGTTCTTC. Translated, it gives CASSSRTSQGYNEQFF. V and J are TRBV5-1 and TRBJ2-1, with 7 bases fitting TRBD2. The CDR3 extends over 16 amino acids. With 3 bases clipped from V and 3 bases from J, the junction kept 9 bases outside the gene matches. Looked up from germline, CDR1 is SGHRS and CDR2 is YFSETQ.

This clone occurred once. The chain recombines TRBV30 with TRBJ1-2; a weak D match, TRBD1 (6 bases). V was clipped by 4 bases and J by 5 bases, with 17 bases between them. Per the germline V gene, CDR1 is GTSNPN and CDR2 is SVGIG (reference sequence). This CDR3 contains 14 residues. Written as DNA, the CDR3 is TGTGCCTGGACACCGGACAGTTTTTCGTATGGCTACACCTTC. Protein: CAWTPDSFSYGYTF.

The rearrangement joins TRBV27 to TRBJ2-5; weak D call: TRBD2 (6 bases). The V gene lost 3 bases and the J gene lost 3 bases, with 14 bases spanning the gap. CDR3 length equals 15 residues. From germline, CDR1 is MNHEY and CDR2 SMNVEV (reference sequence). CDR3 loop: CASSLAGRRKETQYF. The CDR3, as DNA: TGTGCCAGCAGTTTGGCGGGACGCCGCAAAGAGACCCAGTACTTC.

The rearrangement joins TRBV30 to TRBJ1-1; no reliable D call. This CDR3 has 14 amino acids. The V end was cut by 0 bases, the J end by 3 bases, with 11 bases between. Germline assignment: CDR1 GTSNPN and CDR2 SVGIG (reference sequence). CDR3 DNA: TGTGCCTGGAGTGTAGCGGGTACGGACACTGAAGCTTTCTTT. This codes for CAWSVAGTDTEAFF.

The chain combines TRBV6-1 with TRBJ1-6; D uncertain. V was clipped by 2 bases and J by 6 bases, with 11 bases between them. The V gene's germline CDR1 is MNHNS and CDR2 SASEGT. This CDR3 is built from 15 residues. CDR3: CASSEHNASNSPLHF. In nucleotides, the CDR3 is TGTGCCAGCAGTGAACATAACGCGAGTAATTCACCCCTCCACTTT.

The chain has TRBV5-4 and TRBJ2-3; 9 bases map to TRBD2. Germline V gene sequence: CDR1 SGHNT, CDR2 YYREEE (reference sequence). Trimming removed 4 bases from V and 4 bases from J; junction bases left unmatched: 7. This CDR3 contains 15 residues. CDR3 protein: CASSAGGGKADTQYF. CDR3 in DNA: TGTGCCAGCAGCGCGGGAGGGGGGAAGGCAGATACGCAGTATTTT.

The table lists this clone with a count of one. V is TRBV21-1 and J is TRBJ2-7; TRBD2, the table's D call, lacks a check against the DNA. TRBV21-1 is recorded as a pseudogene. This CDR3 comprises 17 residues. As DNA, the CDR3 is TGTGCCAGCAGCAAGCGGGCGGGGGACACGGACTCCTACGAGCAGTACTTC. Protein: CASSKRAGDTDSYEQYF.

The chain combines TRBV19 with TRBJ1-6, with a possible D match to TRBD1 (5 bases). Germline CDR1 is LNHDA and CDR2 is SQIVND (reference sequence). V shed 5 bases and J shed 1 base, with 9 bases lying between them. This CDR3 has 15 amino acids. The CDR3 region is CASSLGESYNSPLHF. CDR3 DNA sequence: TGTGCCAGTAGTCTAGGGGAGTCCTATAATTCACCCCTCCACTTT.

The rearrangement joins TRBV19 to TRBJ1-1; a possible D gene is TRBD1 (5 bases). Germline values: CDR1 LNHDA, CDR2 SQIVND (reference sequence). The CDR3 sequence is 14 residues long. Trimming took 9 bases from V and 5 from J, leaving 19 bases between them. CDR3 DNA: TGTGCCAGCGGTAGTCATGGGGGGGAAACTGAAGCTTTCTTT. It yields the protein CASGSHGGETEAFF.

Of note for this clone: One end of the junction varies from germline; a read error may be responsible. J is TRBJ2-1 and V is TRBV7-7; D call uncertain. The CDR3 is 15 amino acids. Germline loops: CDR1 SSHAT, CDR2 FNYEAQ (reference sequence). CDR3 sequence: CASSPRTSTHNEQFF. DNA for the CDR3: TGTGCTAGCAGCCCTCGAACGAGTACCCACAATGAGCAGTTCTTC.

This clone was seen once. This chain links TRBV19 with TRBJ2-7; D might be TRBD2 (6 bases). Germline V gene lookup returns CDR1 LNHDA and CDR2 SQIVND (reference sequence). This CDR3 region has 14 residues. Trimming took 6 bases from V and 2 from J, leaving 14 bases between them. The CDR3 region is CASSLRAGTYEQYF. CDR3 in DNA: TGTGCCAGTAGCTTAAGGGCGGGAACCTACGAGCAGTACTTC.

This clone has only one observation. The chain combines TRBV14 with TRBJ1-2; D is possibly TRBD1 (5 bases). The CDR3 runs to 16 residues. Germline V gene lookup returns CDR1 SGHDN and CDR2 FVKESK. The V gene lost 4 bases and the J gene lost 2 bases, with 17 bases spanning the gap. CDR3: CASSPWGGTLNYGYTF. Here the CDR3 DNA reads TGTGCCAGCAGCCCCTGGGGGGGGACTCTCAACTATGGCTACACCTTC.

The V gene is TRBV15, the J gene TRBJ1-3; no firm D call. The CDR3 is 16 residues long. V was pared by 0 bases and J by 3 bases, with 12 bases between. The germline CDR1 and CDR2 sequences are LNHNV and YYDKDF (reference sequence). The CDR3, as DNA: TGTGCCACCAGCAGAGATGGAGCGGTTTATGGAAACACCATATATTTT. Its protein is CATSRDGAVYGNTIYF.

V usage is TRBV19 and J usage is TRBJ1-4; D gene uncertain. CDR1 and CDR2 from the germline V gene are LNHDA and SQIVND (reference sequence). Trimming took 7 bases from V and 0 from J, leaving 12 bases between them. The CDR3 is 15 residues long. The CDR3 sequence is CASTSDQATNEKLFF. The CDR3 region has the DNA TGTGCCAGTACCTCAGACCAGGCAACTAATGAAAAACTGTTTTTT.

The chain has TRBV5-1 and TRBJ2-3; D is perhaps TRBD2 (5 bases). With 4 bases removed from V and 1 base from J, the gap between germline ends came to 13 bases. This CDR3 comprises 15 residues. Germline V CDR1 and CDR2: SGHRS, YFSETQ. The CDR3 region is CASSQLGWGTDTQYF. CDR3 bases: TGCGCCAGCAGCCAACTAGGGTGGGGCACAGATACGCAGTATTTT.